The T cell receptor beta chain described here comes from a study of blood T cell repertoires in COVID-19 (dated by TCRdb to between 2020 and 2021). Looking at the study overall: Collaborator samples came from the United States, Italy and Spain and covered acute and convalescent phases of COVID-19. The prospective study material was composed of cDNA or gDNA derived from T cells, B-cell-depleted T cells, or PBMCs. The dataset comprised deeply sampled blood TCRbeta repertoires from subjects exposed to, actively infected with, or recovered from COVID-19. A freely available public database, intended as a resource for researchers studying the immune response to SARS-CoV-2, is where the repertoires were released. The samples were drawn from two sources: the first 160 participants of the ongoing ImmuneRACE study, and over 950 subjects contributed by 6 global collaborators. A de-identified subject ID, COVID-19 status, age in years and sex were almost always included in the sample metadata. Where available, HLA class I and class II types were obtained from metadata supplied by the sample provider rather than from assay-based typing. Points the paper makes about the study in general: Clinical and demographic metadata were provided uncurated, with the amount varying by source and participant.

Whole blood was collected in K2EDTA tubes by collaborating institutions according to the institutions' own protocols. For TCRbeta analysis, collaborators shipped samples as frozen whole blood, isolated PBMCs, or DNA extracted from either of those sample types. This clone has only a few counts. Its antigen remains undetermined. Base qualities are not recorded, but no much larger clone differs from it by a single base. The immunoSEQ Assay, a bias-controlled multiplex PCR, was used to amplify TCRbeta CDR3 regions from genomic DNA. The study's processing was this. Nucleated cell counts per sample were estimated from amplification of reference gene primers within the assay. To quantify the absolute abundance of each unique TCRbeta CDR3 rearrangement, sequence reads were collapsed and filtered. For each sample, productive Simpson clonality was calculated by taking the square root of Simpson's diversity index across productive rearrangements. This immuneACCESS table, as held by TCRdb, lists in-frame sequences with V and J called but not all clones. Of the missing ones, under half trace to an unresolved V gene in checked studies; the others have no known cause. D and trimming come from the DNA, and the V and J calls and clone size come from that table. The sample data list approximately 150,000 clones, and more than 65% of these were observed just once. About 10% of the sample is held by the ten biggest clonotypes.

Sequences SEHNR (CDR1) and FQNEAQ (CDR2) are obtained from the germline V gene (reference sequence). Cut back by 3 bases and 3 bases, the V and J ends lie 9 bases apart. The CDR3 measures 14 amino acids from cysteine to phenylalanine. Only the CDR3 part of the read is kept: 42 bases, read in frame from the first base. The rearranged segments are TRBV7-9 and TRBJ1-3; the D gene assignment is ambiguous. Specimen: peripheral blood. This clonotype was sampled from a man in his 60s with active or convalescent COVID-19. Here the CDR3 is given as CASSFRGLGNTIYF. The DNA sequence follows: TGTGCCAGCAGCTTCCGCGGACTTGGAAACACCATATATTTT.